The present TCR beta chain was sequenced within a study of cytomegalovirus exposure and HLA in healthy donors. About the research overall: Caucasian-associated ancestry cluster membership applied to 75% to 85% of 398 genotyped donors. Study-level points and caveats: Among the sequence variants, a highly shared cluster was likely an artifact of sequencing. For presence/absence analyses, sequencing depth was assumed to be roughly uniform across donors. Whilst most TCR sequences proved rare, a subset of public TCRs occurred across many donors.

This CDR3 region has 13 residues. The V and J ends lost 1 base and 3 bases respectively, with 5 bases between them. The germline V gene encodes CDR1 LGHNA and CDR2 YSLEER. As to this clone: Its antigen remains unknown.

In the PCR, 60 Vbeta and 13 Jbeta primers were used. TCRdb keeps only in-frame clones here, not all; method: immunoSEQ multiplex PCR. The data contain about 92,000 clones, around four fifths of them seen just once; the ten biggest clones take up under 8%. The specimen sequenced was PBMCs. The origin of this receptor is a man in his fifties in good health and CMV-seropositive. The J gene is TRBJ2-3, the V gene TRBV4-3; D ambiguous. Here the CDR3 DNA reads TGCGCCAGCAGCCAAGCCGGGACAGATACGCAGTATTTT. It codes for CASSQAGTDTQYF.